One sample yielded the 21 T cell receptor beta chains listed below, sequenced in a study of cytomegalovirus exposure and HLA in healthy donors. With 60 Vbeta and 13 Jbeta primers, the PCR was carried out. TCRdb's copy holds only in-frame clones and misses some; the assay was immunoSEQ multiplex PCR. The sample has 150,000 to 200,000 clones; 70% to 80% are singletons. Sequenced input: PBMCs. The source of these receptors is a woman aged 40 to 49 in good health and CMV-seronegative.

The CDR3 DNA reads as TGTGCCACCCGGTGGGACAGGGGCATGAACACTGAAGCTTTCTTT. Protein: CATRWDRGMNTEAFF. V and J are TRBV19 and TRBJ1-1, with 10 nucleotides matching TRBD1. V lost 10 bases to trimming and J lost 0 bases; unmatched junction nucleotides: 8. Germline values: CDR1 LNHDA, CDR2 SQIVND (reference sequence). The CDR3 covers 15 residues.

V gene TRBV18 combines with J gene TRBJ1-1; the D gene is possibly TRBD1 (5 bases). Between the trimmed V and J ends, which lost 3 bases and 3 bases, there was a span of 11 bases. The CDR3 is made up of 14 amino acids. CDR1 KGHSH and CDR2 LQKENI come from the germline V gene. The CDR3 sequence is CASSPTTVHTEAFF. The CDR3 DNA reads TGTGCCAGCTCACCTACGACAGTTCACACTGAAGCTTTCTTT.

This chain uses TRBV7-2 with TRBJ2-7; 11 bases are a match to TRBD1. There are 15 residues in the CDR3. Trimming took 5 bases from V and 2 from J; bases not matched to a gene: 5. Per the germline V gene, CDR1 is SGHTA and CDR2 is FQGNSA. The CDR3 region has the DNA TGTGCCAGCAGCACCCGGGACAGGGGGACCTACGAGCAGTACTTC. This sequence encodes CASSTRDRGTYEQYF.

The chain recombines TRBV6-5 with TRBJ2-7; 8 bases map to TRBD2. The CDR3 runs to 14 residues. The germline V gene encodes CDR1 MNHEY and CDR2 SVGAGI. V was clipped by 7 bases and J by 1 base; unmatched bases: 6. The CDR3 loop reads CASTPPGGSYEQYF. CDR3 nucleotide sequence: TGTGCCAGCACCCCCCCGGGGGGGTCCTACGAGCAGTACTTC.

This clone was seen only once. This chain connects TRBV11-2 to TRBJ2-5, with D possibly TRBD1 on 5 matching bases. CDR3 length: 13 residues. Deletions cut 4 bases from V and 2 bases from J, with 8 bases between. Germline V gene lookup returns CDR1 SGHAT and CDR2 FQNNGV. CDR3 sequence (DNA): TGTGCCAGCAGCTCTTCAGGGCAAGAGACCCAGTACTTC. Protein sequence: CASSSSGQETQYF.

V usage is TRBV28 and J usage is TRBJ2-5; D is perhaps TRBD1 (5 bases). V was cut by 8 bases and J by 3 bases, with 10 bases left in between. The CDR3 has 12 residues. Looked up from germline, CDR1 is MDHEN and CDR2 is SYDVKM. CDR3 residues: CASGLGEETQYF. CDR3 sequence (DNA): TGTGCCAGCGGGTTAGGGGAAGAGACCCAGTACTTC. Full variable domain (remainder filled in from reference TRBV28 and TRBJ2-5): DVKVTQSSRYLVKRTGEKVFLECVQDMDHENMFWYRQDPGLGLRLIYFSYDVKMKEKGDIPEGYSVSREKKERFSLILESASTNQTSMYLCASGLGEETQYFGPGTRLLVL.

This clone was counted a few times. The J gene is TRBJ1-5, the V gene TRBV19; a weak D match, TRBD1 (5 bases). V was clipped by 1 base and J by 9 bases, with 16 bases between them. The CDR3 runs to 15 residues. Germline V gene lookup returns CDR1 LNHDA and CDR2 SQIVND (reference sequence). The CDR3 spells CASSIGGGTGRPQHF. The CDR3, as DNA: TGTGCCAGTAGTATAGGGGGGGGAACGGGTCGGCCCCAGCATTTT.

The rearrangement uses TRBV6-5 and TRBJ2-7; 13 bases are a match to TRBD2. V lost 6 bases to trimming and J lost 5 bases; unmatched junction nucleotides: 4. The length of the CDR3 is 14 residues. Germline V lookup: CDR1 MNHEY, CDR2 SVGAGI. CDR3 nucleotides: TGTGCCAGCAGCCTCGGACTAGCGGGAGACGAGCAGTACTTC. Its translation is CASSLGLAGDEQYF.

The rearrangement uses TRBV7-3 and TRBJ2-1; TRBD2 matches 15 bases. After removal of 5 bases from V and 5 bases from J, the junction contained 22 bases not matched to a gene. The V gene's germline CDR1 is SGHTA and CDR2 FQGTGA. This CDR3 contains 22 residues. The CDR3 sequence is CASSIHPGLAGGTSPRDNEQFF. CDR3 DNA sequence: TGTGCCAGCAGCATACACCCGGGACTAGCGGGAGGAACCAGCCCGCGAGACAATGAGCAGTTCTTC.

V usage is TRBV7-2 and J usage is TRBJ1-2; D gene ambiguous. V lost 1 base and J lost 4, with 7 bases in between. The germline V gene encodes CDR1 SGHTA and CDR2 FQGNSA. The CDR3 extends over 13 amino acids. CDR3 in DNA: TGTGCCAGCAGCTTAGACAGATTCTATGGCTACACCTTC. Its translation is CASSLDRFYGYTF.

As for this clone: One end of the junction does not line up with germline, which may come from a read error. J is TRBJ2-1 and V is TRBV6-1; 9 nucleotides align to TRBD2. Germline V gene sequence: CDR1 MNHNS, CDR2 SASEGT. The CDR3 consists of 13 residues. CDR3 in amino acids: CASSEERGVRAIF. The CDR3 DNA follows: TGTGCCAGCAGTGAAGAGCGGGGGGTCAGGGCGATCTTC.

This chain joins TRBV20-1 and TRBJ2-7; TRBD1 is a possible D gene (6 bases). The germline V and J ends were trimmed by 3 bases and 5 bases, with 8 bases remaining between them. The CDR3 spans 11 residues. Per germline, CDR1 DFQATT and CDR2 SNEGSKA (reference sequence). Written as DNA, the CDR3 is TGCAGTGCTAGCCAGGGGCACGAGCAGTACTTC. Amino acid sequence: CSASQGHEQYF.

This clone appeared a few times. The chain combines TRBV7-6 with TRBJ1-2; 10 nucleotides agree with TRBD1. This CDR3 has 15 residues. CDR1 SGHVS and CDR2 FNYEAQ come from the germline V gene. V shed 5 bases, J shed 4 bases, and the junction held 7 bases outside the gene matches. The CDR3 region has the DNA TGTGCCAGCAGCCTCCGGGACAGGGGAAGCTATGGCTACACCTTC. Amino acids: CASSLRDRGSYGYTF.

This chain connects TRBV7-6 to TRBJ2-7; D is perhaps TRBD2 (7 bases). V was trimmed by 1 base and J by 4 bases, leaving 14 bases between them. Germline CDR1 reads SGHVS; CDR2 reads FNYEAQ. The CDR3 runs 15 residues. CDR3 in amino acids: CASSLEGGRAYEQYF. The CDR3 nucleotides are TGTGCCAGCAGCTTAGAGGGGGGGAGGGCGTACGAGCAGTACTTC.

V usage is TRBV7-2 and J usage is TRBJ2-3; D is ambiguous. The V gene lost 1 base and the J gene lost 0 bases, with 5 bases spanning the gap. CDR1 SGHTA and CDR2 FQGNSA come from the germline V gene. This CDR3 has 14 amino acids. DNA for the CDR3: TGTGCCAGCAGCTTAGGTCCAAGCACAGATACGCAGTATTTT. It is translated as CASSLGPSTDTQYF. Based on the CDR3 plus reference TRBV7-2 and TRBJ2-3, the full variable domain is GAGVSQSPSNKVTEKGKDVELRCDPISGHTALYWYRQSLGQGLEFLIYFQGNSAPDKSGLPSDRFSAERTGGSVSTLTIQRTQQEDSAVYLCASSLGPSTDTQYFGPGTRLTVL.

With regard to this clone: Other DNA sequences in this specimen translate into the identical CDR3. This chain links TRBV7-8 with TRBJ2-1; D not resolved. The germline V gene encodes CDR1 SGHVS and CDR2 FQNEAQ. The CDR3 spans 12 residues. V was clipped by 5 bases and J by 4 bases, with 6 bases between them. CDR3 coding DNA: TGTGCCAGCAGCCCGCGGTACAATGAGCAGTTCTTC. Amino acid sequence: CASSPRYNEQFF.

The chain links TRBV6-4 to TRBJ2-7; TRBD1 agrees at 9 bases. The length of the CDR3 is 12 residues. Germline lookup yields CDR1 MRHNA and CDR2 SNTAGT. The V segment lost 6 bases and the J segment 3 bases; nucleotides outside the gene matches: 0. Here the CDR3 DNA reads TGTGCCAGCAGGACAGGGGGCTACGAGCAGTACTTC. Protein product: CASRTGGYEQYF.

In DNA, the CDR3 is TGTGCCAGCTCCGTCACAGGGTACAATGAGCAGTTCTTC. Protein product: CASSVTGYNEQFF. The chain employs TRBV28 and TRBJ2-1, with D possibly TRBD1 on 6 matching bases. Germline V lookup: CDR1 MDHEN, CDR2 SYDVKM. The CDR3 is 13 amino acids. V shed 8 bases and J shed 4 bases, with 12 bases lying between them.

The chain joins TRBV5-4 to TRBJ2-2, with 7 bases matching TRBD2. In germline, CDR1 is SGHNT, CDR2 YYREEE (reference sequence). J gave up 5 bases and V 0 bases, and 7 bases lay outside the gene matches. The CDR3 is 16 residues long. Written as DNA, the CDR3 is TGTGCCAGCAGCTTGGCCGGGAGGTCCGGGACCGGGGAGCTGTTTTTT. This translates into CASSLAGRSGTGELFF.

V and J are TRBV7-8 and TRBJ1-2; 10 nucleotides align to TRBD1. The CDR3 length is 14 residues. CDR1 SGHVS and CDR2 FQNEAQ come from the germline V gene. Trimming cost V 4 bases and J 7 bases; bases outside gene matches: 6. The CDR3 loop is CASSSKRDRGGYTF. The CDR3, as DNA: TGTGCCAGCAGCTCGAAACGGGACAGGGGTGGCTACACCTTC.

This clone is deemed medium-sized. The chain carries TRBV5-4 and TRBJ2-7; 8 nucleotides match TRBD2. Germline V lookup: CDR1 SGHNT, CDR2 YYREEE (reference sequence). V gave up 0 bases and J gave up 7 bases; unmatched junction bases: 9. The CDR3 sequence is 15 residues long. DNA of the CDR3: TGTGCCAGCAGCTTGGACGGGGGGGTGTTGTGGGAGCAGTACTTC. Translating it yields CASSLDGGVLWEQYF.